This TCR beta chain is from a study of T cell responses to AZD1222 COVID-19 vaccine. Study-wide results and limits: Baseline testing showed seropositivity in only 6 or 7 AZD1222 recipients. The reported proportion of spike-specific TCRs targeting unmutated variant regions was nearly half.

The table lists this clone with a few counts. No antigen is known for it. Trimming removed 6 bases from V and 0 bases from J; junction bases left unmatched: 11. CDR1 MNHEY and CDR2 SMNVEV come from the germline V gene (reference sequence). The CDR3 loop spans 16 amino acids. TCRdb's copy holds only in-frame clones and misses some; the assay was immunoSEQ multiplex PCR. There are more than 75,000 clones in the sample; more than 70% occur only once, and 6.5% to 8.5% lies in the top ten. The input for sequencing was peripheral blood, taken 28 days after the second AZD1222 dose. The source is an adult who received the AZD1222 COVID-19 vaccine. This chain links TRBV27 with TRBJ2-7, with 7 bases matching TRBD1. In nucleotides, the CDR3 is TGTGCCAGCAGCCCCCTGGACAGGCCCAACTCCTACGAGCAGTACTTC. This translates into CASSPLDRPNSYEQYF.